This T cell receptor (beta chain) was profiled in a study of T cells in localized non-small cell lung cancer. This clone was observed a few times. Germline CDR1 is PRHDT and CDR2 is FYEKMQ (reference sequence). The V end was cut by 6 bases, the J end by 4 bases, with 17 bases between. CDR3 length: 15 amino acids. TCRdb's table, derived via immunoSEQ multiplex PCR, lists solely in-frame clones and lacks some. Of 75,000 to 80,000 clones listed, 75% to 85% were seen once; the top ten hold approximately 9.7%. The genes are TRBV13 and TRBJ2-3; weak D call: TRBD2 (6 bases). This specimen consisted of peripheral blood, obtained before any cancer treatment. This TCR derives from a female donor aged 60 or older with stage I lung adenocarcinoma. The CDR3 coding sequence is TGTGCCAGCAGGGGGCGGGGAGAACTTTCAGATACGCAGTATTTT. It specifies CASRGRGELSDTQYF.